These 14 T cell receptor beta chains share one sample of origin, sequenced in a study of T cells in Graves' hyperthyroidism and ophthalmopathy. Amplified TCR beta CDR3 regions came from RNA transcripts. Researchers ran a first-round RT-PCR on the TCR CDR3 using the HTBI primer set. MiXCR, run by TCRdb on the multiplex PCR reads, gives a single entry per CDR3 protein. The profile shows about 640,000 distinct CDR3 sequences, less than 25% of them singletons. Sequencing was performed on blood. Source of these receptors: a man aged 25-45 years with Graves' ophthalmopathy.

In this sample, this clonotype turned up many times. The chain couples TRBV30 to TRBJ2-1; possibly TRBD1 or TRBD2 for D (5 bases each). Germline CDR1 GTSNPN, CDR2 SVGIG (reference sequence). The CDR3 is 13 amino acids. Trimming stripped 4 bases from V and 5 bases from J, with 12 bases between. The CDR3 region has the DNA TGTGCCTGGAATGAGGGGCGGGACAATGAGCAGTTCTTC. Protein sequence: CAWNEGRDNEQFF.

The chain joins TRBV6-2 or TRBV6-3 to TRBJ2-4; D unclear. Per germline, CDR1 MNHEY and CDR2 SVGEGT. The V gene lost 0 bases and the J gene lost 1 base, with 13 bases spanning the gap. The CDR3 spans 17 residues. In DNA, the CDR3 is TGTGCCAGCAGTTACTCGAACCTACTGGGCGCCAAAAACATTCAGTACTTC. Its translation is CASSYSNLLGAKNIQYF.

This clonotype was detected many times. The chain uses TRBV7-2 and TRBJ2-3; 9 positions match TRBD2. V shed 2 bases, J shed 6 bases, and the junction held 15 bases outside the gene matches. CDR1 is SGHTA and CDR2 is FQGNSA in the germline V gene. CDR3 length: 18 residues. This CDR3 is CASSLFLVKSGRSDTQYF. The CDR3 DNA reads TGTGCCAGCAGCTTATTCCTCGTAAAGAGCGGGAGGTCTGATACGCAGTATTTT.

This clonotype has a handful of counts. The V gene is TRBV4-1, the J gene TRBJ2-2; D may be TRBD1 (6 bases). The V gene lost 4 bases and the J gene lost 6 bases, with 18 bases spanning the gap. Germline V CDR1 and CDR2: MGHRA, YSYEKL. The CDR3 has 16 residues. In DNA form, the CDR3 reads TGCGCCAGCAGCCCCGAGGGAAACAGGGTGGCCGGGGAGCTGTTTTTT. It codes for CASSPEGNRVAGELFF.

The V call is TRBV2, the J call TRBJ1-6, with 8 bases lining up with TRBD1. The CDR3 length is 14 residues. Germline CDR1 SNHLY, CDR2 FYNNEI. V shed 8 bases, J shed 6 bases, and the junction held 6 bases outside the gene matches. CDR3 in DNA: TGTGCCAGCGACCGGGACAGGACTAATTCACCCCTCCACTTT. The encoded protein is CASDRDRTNSPLHF. The full variable domain, with the rest looked up from reference TRBV2 and TRBJ1-6, is EPEVTQTPSHQVTQMGQEVILRCVPISNHLYFYWYRQILGQKVEFLVSFYNNEISEKSEIFDDQFSVERPDGSNFTLKIRSTKLEDSAMYFCASDRDRTNSPLHFGNGTRLTVT.

This clonotype was counted only a few times. The V and J genes are TRBV11-2 and TRBJ2-1; a weak D match, TRBD1 (5 bases). This CDR3 contains 15 residues. The ends were cut back, 1 base at V and 5 bases at J, with 12 bases in the middle. CDR1 and CDR2 (germline): SGHAT, FQNNGV. Written as DNA, the CDR3 is TGTGCCAGCAGCTTAGGTTTAGTGACAGACAATGAGCAGTTCTTC. Its translation is CASSLGLVTDNEQFF.

This clonotype was observed a few times. The rearrangement joins TRBV7-9 to TRBJ2-7; no clear D. Germline values: CDR1 SEHNR, CDR2 FQNEAQ (reference sequence). Deletions cut 3 bases from V and 6 bases from J, with 9 bases between. The CDR3 is made up of 12 amino acids. CDR3 coding DNA: TGTGCCAGCAGCTTCGGACCGGGCGAGCAGTACTTC. It is translated as CASSFGPGEQYF.

The V and J genes are TRBV7-9 and TRBJ1-5; D not resolved. The CDR3 extends over 12 amino acids. Germline V CDR1 and CDR2: SEHNR, FQNEAQ (reference sequence). V lost 5 bases to trimming and J lost 7 bases, with 9 bases between them. The CDR3 protein is CASSIDSQPQHF. Here the CDR3 DNA reads TGTGCCAGCAGCATAGACTCCCAGCCCCAGCATTTT.

At least ten counts were recorded for this clonotype. The chain couples TRBV20-1 to TRBJ2-3, with D possibly TRBD2 on 6 matching bases. The V and J ends lost 4 bases and 0 bases respectively, with 14 bases between them. In germline, CDR1 is DFQATT, CDR2 SNEGSKA (reference sequence). The CDR3 extends over 15 amino acids. The CDR3 loop is CSAMPVAGSTDTQYF. As DNA, the CDR3 is TGCAGTGCTATGCCCGTGGCGGGGAGCACAGATACGCAGTATTTT.

The gene calls are TRBV25-1 and TRBJ2-5, with 8 bases identical to TRBD1. From germline, CDR1 is MGHDK and CDR2 SYGVNS. V lost 7 bases to trimming and J lost 5 bases; unmatched junction nucleotides: 15. CDR3 length equals 16 residues. CDR3 residues: CASTGQGRSAMETQYF. CDR3 bases: TGTGCCAGCACAGGACAGGGCAGAAGCGCTATGGAGACCCAGTACTTC.

There are a few counts of this clonotype. The J gene is TRBJ2-1, the V gene TRBV5-5, with 8 bases lining up with TRBD2. Germline CDR1 SGHKS, CDR2 YYEKEE (reference sequence). J was trimmed by 7 bases and V by 0 bases; bases with no gene match: 9. CDR3 length: 16 amino acids. The CDR3 reads CASSLEGLGEGNEQFF. Here the CDR3 DNA reads TGTGCCAGCAGCTTGGAGGGACTAGGGGAGGGGAATGAGCAGTTCTTC.

This chain joins TRBV30 and TRBJ2-3; D is unresolved. CDR1 and CDR2 from the germline V gene are GTSNPN and SVGIG (reference sequence). This CDR3 region has 11 residues. The V end lost 2 bases, the J end lost 5 bases, and 5 bases lay between the germline ends. CDR3 bases: TGTGCCTGGAGTCCCAGAGATACGCAGTATTTT. Residues: CAWSPRDTQYF.

This clonotype was seen repeatedly, ten times or more. The chain links TRBV5-1 to TRBJ2-1; tentative D call: TRBD1 (6 bases). The V and J ends lost 4 bases and 9 bases respectively, with 11 bases between them. The CDR3 runs to 12 residues. Germline CDR1 SGHRS, CDR2 YFSETQ. This CDR3 reads CASSPGTPEQFF. The CDR3 DNA is TGCGCCAGCAGCCCCGGGACACCTGAGCAGTTCTTC.

V usage is TRBV4-3 and J usage is TRBJ2-3; tentatively, D is TRBD2 (5 bases). V shed 0 bases and J shed 0 bases, with 13 bases lying between them. The CDR3 totals 17 residues. Germline V gene data show CDR1 as LGHNA and CDR2 as YSLEER. CDR3 protein: CASSQDLGDRSTDTQYF. As DNA, the CDR3 is TGCGCCAGCAGCCAAGATCTCGGGGATCGTAGCACAGATACGCAGTATTTT.